The 20 T cell receptor beta chains given below trace back to one sample, sequenced in a study of T cells after posttransplantation cyclophosphamide. The naive gate required viable CD3+CD4+ or CD3+CD8+ cells with CCR7+CD45RA+CD45RO-CD95-CD27+CD28+ phenotype. Clones were sequenced by immunoSEQ multiplex PCR, and TCRdb holds only the in-frame ones, with some missing. The table lists around 19,000 clones, 95% to 98% of them singletons. Sequenced material: naive CD4+ T cells sorted from PBMCs. The receptors here all came from a man aged 40-49 years in good health, CMV-negative, and a related stem cell transplant donor.

The chain employs TRBV27 and TRBJ2-1; 12 bases match TRBD2. V dropped 2 bases and J dropped 5; count of bases not matched to a gene: 10. Germline-derived CDR1 and CDR2 are MNHEY and SMNVEV (reference sequence). CDR3 length equals 18 residues. The CDR3 coding sequence is TGTGCCAGCAGTTTACGGGCTAGCGGGAGGGCAGTCGACAATGAGCAGTTCTTC. Its protein is CASSLRASGRAVDNEQFF.

The chain couples TRBV9 to TRBJ2-7; D unresolved. V was pared by 0 bases and J by 3 bases, with 7 bases between. The germline V gene encodes CDR1 SGDLS and CDR2 YYNGEE. The CDR3 loop spans 13 amino acids. As DNA, the CDR3 is TGTGCCAGCAGCGTAGGAGTATTCTACGAGCAGTACTTC. Amino acid sequence: CASSVGVFYEQYF.

The J gene is TRBJ2-2, the V gene TRBV7-9, with 7 bases identical to TRBD1. The trim removed 5 bases at V and 3 bases at J, leaving 9 bases unmatched. In germline, CDR1 is SEHNR, CDR2 FQNEAQ (reference sequence). The CDR3 is 16 residues long. The DNA of the CDR3 is TGTGCCAGCAGCCATAGAACAGGGGCCGACACCGGGGAGCTGTTTTTT. Translation gives CASSHRTGADTGELFF.

Only one count was recorded for this clone. V and J are TRBV11-3 and TRBJ2-1; 10 bases map to TRBD2. Germline assignment: CDR1 SGHNT and CDR2 YENEEA. After removal of 1 base from V and 7 bases from J, the junction contained 7 bases not matched to a gene. CDR3 length: 16 residues. For the CDR3, the DNA is TGTGCCAGCAGCTTAGGGCTAGCGGGAGTGGGAAATGAGCAGTTCTTC. This translates into CASSLGLAGVGNEQFF.

The chain recombines TRBV5-1 with TRBJ2-5, with 10 bases fitting TRBD1. Trimming cost V 5 bases and J 5 bases; bases outside gene matches: 9. CDR1 is SGHRS, CDR2 YFSETQ, per germline. The CDR3 consists of 15 residues. The chain's CDR3 is CASSWRQGAGETQYF. CDR3 sequence (DNA): TGCGCCAGCAGTTGGAGACAGGGGGCAGGGGAGACCCAGTACTTC.

The V call is TRBV10-1, the J call TRBJ2-5; D is ambiguous. The CDR3 covers 13 residues. Trimming took off 5 bases at V and 2 bases at J, with 9 bases between the two ends. In germline, CDR1 is WNHNN, CDR2 SYGVQD (reference sequence). CDR3 nucleotide sequence: TGCGCCAGCAGTTTCGGGTCTCAAGAGACCCAGTACTTC. Its protein is CASSFGSQETQYF.

This chain uses TRBV27 with TRBJ2-1, with a tentative D call TRBD2 (5 bases). The CDR3 is 16 amino acids. Germline CDR1 is MNHEY and CDR2 is SMNVEV (reference sequence). The V gene lost 2 bases and the J gene lost 8 bases, with 19 bases spanning the gap. The CDR3 region has the DNA TGTGCCAGCAGTTTAGGACTCCAAGTGGGTGTCGATGAGCAGTTCTTC. Translation: CASSLGLQVGVDEQFF.

The V gene is TRBV27, the J gene TRBJ2-7, with no clear D. Germline CDR1 reads MNHEY; CDR2 reads SMNVEV (reference sequence). Trimming took off 5 bases at V and 0 bases at J, with 14 bases between the two ends. The CDR3 is 15 amino acids. DNA of the CDR3: TGTGCCAGCAGTCCCCTACAGACATTCTCCTACGAGCAGTACTTC. Amino acids: CASSPLQTFSYEQYF.

V and J are TRBV7-3 and TRBJ2-3; the match to TRBD2 covers 7 bases. The CDR3 has 15 residues. The germline V gene encodes CDR1 SGHTA and CDR2 FQGTGA. V shed 4 bases, J shed 5 bases, and the junction held 9 bases outside the gene matches. CDR3 loop: CASSSRAGSGDTQYF. The CDR3 DNA follows: TGTGCCAGCAGCTCCAGAGCGGGATCCGGAGATACGCAGTATTTT.

CDR3 sequence reads: CASIGLAGPNEQFF. The CDR3 DNA sequence: TGTGCCAGCATTGGACTAGCGGGACCGAATGAGCAGTTCTTC. This sequence joins TRBV2 and TRBJ2-1, with 12 positions matching TRBD2. Germline-derived CDR1 and CDR2 are SNHLY and FYNNEI. The length of the CDR3 is 14 residues. Germline trimming cut 7 bases from V and 7 bases from J; bases unmatched to any gene: 5.

The rearrangement uses TRBV7-9 and TRBJ1-2, with 9 bases lining up with TRBD1. Germline trimming cut 6 bases from V and 4 bases from J; bases unmatched to any gene: 15. CDR1 and CDR2 (germline): SEHNR, FQNEAQ (reference sequence). This CDR3 region has 17 residues. Here the CDR3 DNA reads TGTGCCAGCAGACCACAAGCCGGGACAGGGACGGGCTATGGCTACACCTTC. Its protein product is CASRPQAGTGTGYGYTF.

The sample holds one count of this clone. The chain uses TRBV9 and TRBJ1-5; D not resolved. The V gene lost 0 bases and the J gene lost 3 bases, with 13 bases spanning the gap. Germline CDR1 and CDR2: SGDLS and YYNGEE. The CDR3 spans 16 residues. The CDR3 sequence is CASSVDPGGVNQPQHF. The CDR3 nucleotides read TGTGCCAGCAGCGTAGATCCTGGCGGTGTCAATCAGCCCCAGCATTTT.

For the CDR3, the DNA is TGTGCCAGCAGCCCCGGGACTGTGGCGGAGACCCAGTACTTC. Translated, it gives CASSPGTVAETQYF. The J gene is TRBJ2-5, the V gene TRBV9, with D tentatively TRBD2 (6 bases). Germline values: CDR1 SGDLS, CDR2 YYNGEE. The length of the CDR3 is 14 residues. The V and J ends lost 4 bases and 5 bases respectively, with 15 bases between them.

This chain connects TRBV29-1 to TRBJ1-4, with 7 bases aligning to TRBD1. The CDR3 has 12 amino acids. Germline trimming cut 7 bases from V and 2 bases from J; bases unmatched to any gene: 1. Germline V gene data show CDR1 as SQVTM and CDR2 as ANQGSEA. The CDR3 bases are TGCAGCGGAGGGGGCACTAATGAAAAACTGTTTTTT. Protein sequence: CSGGGTNEKLFF.

The chain links TRBV10-3 to TRBJ2-3; D gene ambiguous. Germline CDR1 is ENHRY and CDR2 is SYGVKD. This CDR3 has 14 amino acids. V gave up 4 bases and J gave up 0 bases, with 8 bases separating them. The CDR3: CAISAQASTDTQYF. CDR3 DNA: TGTGCCATCAGTGCGCAGGCTAGCACAGATACGCAGTATTTT.

This chain links TRBV11-3 with TRBJ2-1; 11 bases match TRBD2. Germline V gene lookup returns CDR1 SGHNT and CDR2 YENEEA. The CDR3 covers 15 residues. V was pared by 5 bases and J by 3 bases, with 3 bases of the junction left unmatched. This CDR3 is CASSTGTSGYNEQFF. The CDR3 DNA sequence: TGTGCCAGCAGCACCGGGACTAGCGGCTACAATGAGCAGTTCTTC.

The chain couples TRBV30 to TRBJ2-7; 8 nucleotides match TRBD1. The CDR3 covers 13 residues. Germline V gene sequence: CDR1 GTSNPN, CDR2 SVGIG (reference sequence). V was clipped by 4 bases and J by 5 bases; unmatched bases: 7. CDR3 sequence (DNA): TGTGCCTGGAATCCAGACAGGGGCCACGAGCAGTACTTC. Protein sequence: CAWNPDRGHEQYF.

This rearrangement joins TRBV20-1 to TRBJ1-2, with TRBD1 as a possible D gene (5 bases). The CDR3 has 10 residues. Germline V lookup: CDR1 DFQATT, CDR2 SNEGSKA (reference sequence). V was clipped by 8 bases and J by 14 bases, with 18 bases between them. The CDR3 bases are TGCAGTCCATTGGACAAGGGTCAAACCTTC. Its translation is CSPLDKGQTF.

In this sample, this clone turned up once. The chain links TRBV19 to TRBJ1-2, with 7 bases lining up with TRBD1. The junction had 9 bases not matched to a gene; V was cut back by 5 bases and J by 0 bases. The CDR3 covers 16 residues. Per germline, CDR1 LNHDA and CDR2 SQIVND (reference sequence). The CDR3 region is CASSRPGGGTNYGYTF. The CDR3 nucleotides read TGTGCCAGTAGTCGGCCCGGAGGGGGCACTAACTATGGCTACACCTTC.

In its sample, this clone was seen once. The gene calls are TRBV2 and TRBJ1-5; perhaps TRBD1 as D (5 bases). Trimming removed 4 bases at V and 5 bases at J, with 12 bases between. CDR3 length equals 14 residues. Germline CDR1 is SNHLY and CDR2 is FYNNEI. In nucleotides, the CDR3 is TGTGCCAGCAGTGGATCAGGGTCCCATCAGCCCCAGCATTTT. As protein: CASSGSGSHQPQHF. Based on the CDR3 plus reference TRBV2 and TRBJ1-5, the full variable domain is EPEVTQTPSHQVTQMGQEVILRCVPISNHLYFYWYRQILGQKVEFLVSFYNNEISEKSEIFDDQFSVERPDGSNFTLKIRSTKLEDSAMYFCASSGSGSHQPQHFGDGTRLSIL.